This TCR beta chain emerged from a study of T cell repertoires in cytomegalovirus infection. Overall study: A matching HLA type, together with CMV infection, was signaled by public TCR beta signatures. Study-level results: Adding up the frequency of public TCR beta families identified people who carried CMV plus the relevant HLA. Clonotype analysis showed dominance of the ex vivo response by HLA-C-restricted CMV-specific TCR beta clonotypes.

This CDR3 contains 15 residues. V shed 7 bases and J shed 0 bases, with 13 bases lying between them. The germline V gene has CDR1 MNHNY and CDR2 SVGAGI (reference sequence). From the reads, TCRdb called clonotypes with MiXCR, one entry per CDR3 protein. Among around 740,000 distinct CDR3 sequences listed, about 40% were seen once. Note on this clonotype: What it binds is unknown.

This receptor was identified in a human donor in good health (CMV status not recorded). Some clones in this sample may be carry-over from other donors' samples. The chain carries TRBV6-6 and TRBJ2-4; either TRBD1 or TRBD2 may fit D (5 bases each). Sequences were obtained from PBMCs. The CDR3, as DNA: TGTGCCAGCATCCGGGGCGAAAGAGCCAAAAACATTCAGTACTTC. This encodes CASIRGERAKNIQYF.